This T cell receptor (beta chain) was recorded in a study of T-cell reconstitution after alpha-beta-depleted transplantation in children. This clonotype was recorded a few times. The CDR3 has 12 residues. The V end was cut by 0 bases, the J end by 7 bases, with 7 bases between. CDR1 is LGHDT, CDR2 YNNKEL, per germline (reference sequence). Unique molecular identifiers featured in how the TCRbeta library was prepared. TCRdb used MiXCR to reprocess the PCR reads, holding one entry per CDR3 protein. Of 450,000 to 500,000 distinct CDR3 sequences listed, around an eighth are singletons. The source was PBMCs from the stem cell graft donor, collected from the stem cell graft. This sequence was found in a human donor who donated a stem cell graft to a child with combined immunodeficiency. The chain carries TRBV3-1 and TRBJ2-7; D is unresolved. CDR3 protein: CASSQDPGEQYF. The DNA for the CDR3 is TGTGCCAGCAGCCAAGATCCCGGAGAGCAGTACTTC.